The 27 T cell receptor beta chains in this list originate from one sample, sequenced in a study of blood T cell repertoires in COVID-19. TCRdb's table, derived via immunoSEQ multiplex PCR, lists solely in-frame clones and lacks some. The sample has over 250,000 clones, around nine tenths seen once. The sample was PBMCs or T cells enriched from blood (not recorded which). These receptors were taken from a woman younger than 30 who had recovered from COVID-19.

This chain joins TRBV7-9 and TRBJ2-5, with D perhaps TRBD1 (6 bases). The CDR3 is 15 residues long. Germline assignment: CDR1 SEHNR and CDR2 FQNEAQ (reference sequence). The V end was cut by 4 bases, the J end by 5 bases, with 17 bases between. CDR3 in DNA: TGTGCCAGCAGCTCCGCATTATGGGGGCGCGAGACCCAGTACTTC. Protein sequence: CASSSALWGRETQYF.

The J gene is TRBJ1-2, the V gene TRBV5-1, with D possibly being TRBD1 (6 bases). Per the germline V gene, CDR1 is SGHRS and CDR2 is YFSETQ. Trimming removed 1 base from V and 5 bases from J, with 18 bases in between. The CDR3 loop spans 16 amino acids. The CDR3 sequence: CASSLWPGVTTYGYTF. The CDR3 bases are TGCGCCAGCAGCTTGTGGCCAGGGGTAACCACTTATGGCTACACCTTC.

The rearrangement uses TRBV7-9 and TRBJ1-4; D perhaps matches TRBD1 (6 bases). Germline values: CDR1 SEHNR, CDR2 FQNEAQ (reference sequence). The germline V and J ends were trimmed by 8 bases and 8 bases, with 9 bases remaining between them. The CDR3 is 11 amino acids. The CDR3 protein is CASSQGEKLFF. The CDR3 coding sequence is TGTGCCAGCTCCCAGGGGGAAAAACTGTTTTTT.

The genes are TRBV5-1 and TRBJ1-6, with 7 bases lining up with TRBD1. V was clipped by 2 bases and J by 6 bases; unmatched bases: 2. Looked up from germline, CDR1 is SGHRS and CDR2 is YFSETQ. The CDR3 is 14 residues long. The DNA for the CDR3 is TGCGCCAGCAGCTTACAGGGGTTTAATTCACCCCTCCACTTT. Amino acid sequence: CASSLQGFNSPLHF. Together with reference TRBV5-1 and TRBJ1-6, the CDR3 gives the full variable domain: KAGVTQTPRYLIKTRGQQVTLSCSPISGHRSVSWYQQTPGQGLQFLFEYFSETQRNKGNFPGRFSGRQFSNSRSEMNVSTLELGDSALYLCASSLQGFNSPLHFGNGTRLTVT.

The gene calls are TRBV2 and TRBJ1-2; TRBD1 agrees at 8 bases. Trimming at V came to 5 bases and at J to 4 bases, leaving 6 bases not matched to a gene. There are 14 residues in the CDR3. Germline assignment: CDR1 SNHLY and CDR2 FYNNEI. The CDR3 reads CASSNDRGPYGYTF. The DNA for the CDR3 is TGTGCCAGCAGTAACGACAGGGGCCCCTATGGCTACACCTTC.

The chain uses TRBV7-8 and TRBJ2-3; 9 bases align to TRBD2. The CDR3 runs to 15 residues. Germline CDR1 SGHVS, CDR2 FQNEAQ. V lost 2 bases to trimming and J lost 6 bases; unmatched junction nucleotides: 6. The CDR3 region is CASSLPGLAWDTQYF. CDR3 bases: TGTGCCAGCAGCTTACCGGGACTAGCATGGGATACGCAGTATTTT.

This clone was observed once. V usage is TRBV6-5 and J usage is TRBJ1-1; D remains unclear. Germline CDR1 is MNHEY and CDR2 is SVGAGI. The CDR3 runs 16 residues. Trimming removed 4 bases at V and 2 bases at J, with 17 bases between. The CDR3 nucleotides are TGTGCCAGCAGTTTGACACACACCCAAATTAACACTGAAGCTTTCTTT. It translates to CASSLTHTQINTEAFF.

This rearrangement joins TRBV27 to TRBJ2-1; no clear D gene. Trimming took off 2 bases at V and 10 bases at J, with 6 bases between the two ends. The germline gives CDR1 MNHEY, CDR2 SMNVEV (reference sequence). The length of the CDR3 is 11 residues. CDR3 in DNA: TGTGCCAGCAGTTTAGGTACAGAGCAGTTCTTC. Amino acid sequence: CASSLGTEQFF.

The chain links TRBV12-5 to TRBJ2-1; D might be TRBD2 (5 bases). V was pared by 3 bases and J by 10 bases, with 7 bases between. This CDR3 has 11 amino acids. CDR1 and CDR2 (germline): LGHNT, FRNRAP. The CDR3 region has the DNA TGTGCTAGTGGTTTCCAGCGGGAGCAGTTCTTC. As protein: CASGFQREQFF.

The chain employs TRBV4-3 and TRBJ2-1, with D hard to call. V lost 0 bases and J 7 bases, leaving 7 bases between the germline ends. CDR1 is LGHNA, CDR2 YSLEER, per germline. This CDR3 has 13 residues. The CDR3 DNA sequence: TGCGCCAGCAGCCAAGAGATCCAGAATGAGCAGTTCTTC. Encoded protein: CASSQEIQNEQFF.

The CDR3 loop is CASGPHSALRSYNEQFF. CDR3 DNA: TGTGCCAGCGGACCCCATAGCGCACTTCGCTCCTACAATGAGCAGTTCTTC. This chain links TRBV11-2 with TRBJ2-1, with D possibly TRBD2 on 5 matching bases. Trimming took 8 bases from V and 0 from J, leaving 20 bases between them. The CDR3 covers 17 residues. Germline V gene sequence: CDR1 SGHAT, CDR2 FQNNGV.

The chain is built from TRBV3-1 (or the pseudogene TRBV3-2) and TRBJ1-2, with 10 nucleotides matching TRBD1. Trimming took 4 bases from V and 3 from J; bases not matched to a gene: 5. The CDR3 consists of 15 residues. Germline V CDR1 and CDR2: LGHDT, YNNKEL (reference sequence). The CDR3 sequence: CASSPTGQGDYGYTF. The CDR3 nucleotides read TGTGCCAGCAGCCCGACCGGACAGGGGGACTATGGCTACACCTTC.

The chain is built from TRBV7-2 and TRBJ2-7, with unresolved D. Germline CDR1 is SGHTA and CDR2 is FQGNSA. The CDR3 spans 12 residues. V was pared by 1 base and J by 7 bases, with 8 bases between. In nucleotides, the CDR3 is TGTGCCAGCAGCTTAGTGGGCTGGGAGCAGTACTTC. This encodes CASSLVGWEQYF.

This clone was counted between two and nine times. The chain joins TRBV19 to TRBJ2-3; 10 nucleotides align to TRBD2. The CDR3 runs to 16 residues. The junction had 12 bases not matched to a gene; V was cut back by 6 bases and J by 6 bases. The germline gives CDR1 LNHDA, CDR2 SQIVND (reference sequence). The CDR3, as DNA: TGTGCCAGTAGCGGGCCTAGACTAGCGGGCGAGGATACGCAGTATTTT. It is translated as CASSGPRLAGEDTQYF.

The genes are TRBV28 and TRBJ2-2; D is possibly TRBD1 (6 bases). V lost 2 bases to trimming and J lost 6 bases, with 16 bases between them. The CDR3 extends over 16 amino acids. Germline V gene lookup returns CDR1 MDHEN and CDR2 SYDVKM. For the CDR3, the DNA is TGTGCCAGCAGTTTAAGAGCGGACAGTTTGGCCGGGGAGCTGTTTTTT. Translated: CASSLRADSLAGELFF.

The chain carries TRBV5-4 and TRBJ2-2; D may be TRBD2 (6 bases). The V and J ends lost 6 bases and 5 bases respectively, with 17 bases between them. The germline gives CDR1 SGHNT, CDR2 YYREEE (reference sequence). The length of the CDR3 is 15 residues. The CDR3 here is CASTVGTLGTGELFF. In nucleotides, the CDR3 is TGTGCCAGCACCGTCGGGACTCTCGGTACCGGGGAGCTGTTTTTT.

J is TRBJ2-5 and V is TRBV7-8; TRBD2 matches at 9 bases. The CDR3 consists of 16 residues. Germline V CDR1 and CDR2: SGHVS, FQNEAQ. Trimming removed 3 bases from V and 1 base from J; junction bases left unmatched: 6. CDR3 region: CASSLSSSGGQETQYF. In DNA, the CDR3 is TGTGCCAGCAGCTTGTCAAGTAGCGGGGGCCAAGAGACCCAGTACTTC.

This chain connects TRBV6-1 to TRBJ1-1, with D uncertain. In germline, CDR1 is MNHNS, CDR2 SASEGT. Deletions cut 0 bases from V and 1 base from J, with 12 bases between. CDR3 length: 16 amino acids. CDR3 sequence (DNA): TGTGCCAGCAGTGAAGCGAGTGGATGGGCGAACACTGAAGCTTTCTTT. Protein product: CASSEASGWANTEAFF.

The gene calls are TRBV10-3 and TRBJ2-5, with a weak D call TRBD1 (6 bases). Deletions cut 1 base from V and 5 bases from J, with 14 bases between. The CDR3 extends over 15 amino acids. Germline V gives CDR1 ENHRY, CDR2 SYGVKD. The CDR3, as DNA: TGTGCCATCAGTGAGTGGGGGTCAGGGGCCGAGACCCAGTACTTC. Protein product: CAISEWGSGAETQYF.

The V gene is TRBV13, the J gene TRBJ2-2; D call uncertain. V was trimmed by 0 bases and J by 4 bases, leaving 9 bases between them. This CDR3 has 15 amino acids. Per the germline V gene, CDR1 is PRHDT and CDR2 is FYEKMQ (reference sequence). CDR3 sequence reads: CASSLGEKLTGELFF. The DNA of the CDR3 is TGTGCCAGCAGCTTAGGCGAAAAGCTCACCGGGGAGCTGTTTTTT.

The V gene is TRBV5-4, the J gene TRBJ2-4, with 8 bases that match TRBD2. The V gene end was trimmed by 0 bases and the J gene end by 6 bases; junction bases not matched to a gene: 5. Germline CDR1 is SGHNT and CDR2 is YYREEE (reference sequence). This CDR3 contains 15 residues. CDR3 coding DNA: TGTGCCAGCAGCTTGGCCGGGAGGGAAGTAAACATTCAGTACTTC. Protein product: CASSLAGREVNIQYF.

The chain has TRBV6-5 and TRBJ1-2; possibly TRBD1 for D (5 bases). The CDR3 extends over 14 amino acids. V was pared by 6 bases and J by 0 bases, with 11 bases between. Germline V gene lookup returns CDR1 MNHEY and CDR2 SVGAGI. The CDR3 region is CASSRQRPNYGYTF. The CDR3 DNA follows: TGTGCCAGCAGCAGACAGAGACCTAACTATGGCTACACCTTC.

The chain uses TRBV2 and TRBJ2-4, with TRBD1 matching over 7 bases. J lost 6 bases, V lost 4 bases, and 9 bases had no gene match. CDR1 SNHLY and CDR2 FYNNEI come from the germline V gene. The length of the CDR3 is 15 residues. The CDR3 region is CASSGRQGGLNIQYF. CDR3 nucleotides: TGTGCCAGCAGTGGACGACAGGGCGGTTTAAACATTCAGTACTTC.

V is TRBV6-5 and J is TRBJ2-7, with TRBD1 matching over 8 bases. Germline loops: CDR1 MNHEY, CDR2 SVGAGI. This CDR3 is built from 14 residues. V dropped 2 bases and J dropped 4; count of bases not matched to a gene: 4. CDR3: CASSYRRQGYEQYF. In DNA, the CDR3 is TGTGCCAGCAGTTACCGCCGACAGGGGTACGAGCAGTACTTC.

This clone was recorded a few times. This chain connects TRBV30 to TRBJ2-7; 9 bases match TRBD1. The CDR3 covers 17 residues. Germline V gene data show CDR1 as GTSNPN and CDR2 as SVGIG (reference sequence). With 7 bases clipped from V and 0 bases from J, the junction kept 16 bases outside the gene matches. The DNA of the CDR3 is TGTGCCTCTTCATCGGCGGAACGGGACAGGGACTCCTACGAGCAGTACTTC. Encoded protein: CASSSAERDRDSYEQYF.

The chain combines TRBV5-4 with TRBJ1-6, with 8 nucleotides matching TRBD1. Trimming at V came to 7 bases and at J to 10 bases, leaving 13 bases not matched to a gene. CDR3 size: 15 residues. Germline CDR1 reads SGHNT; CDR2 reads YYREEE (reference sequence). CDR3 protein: CASRAGTGPASPLHF. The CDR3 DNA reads TGTGCCAGCCGTGCCGGGACAGGTCCGGCATCACCCCTCCACTTT. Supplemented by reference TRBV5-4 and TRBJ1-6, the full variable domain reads ETGVTQSPTHLIKTRGQQVTLRCSSQSGHNTVSWYQQALGQGPQFIFQYYREEENGRGNFPPRFSGLQFPNYSSELNVNALELDDSALYLCASRAGTGPASPLHFGNGTRLTVT.

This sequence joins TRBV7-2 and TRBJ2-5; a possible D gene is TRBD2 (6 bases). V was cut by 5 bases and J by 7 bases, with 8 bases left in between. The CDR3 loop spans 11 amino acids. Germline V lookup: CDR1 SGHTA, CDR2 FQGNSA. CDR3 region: CASSLGGTQYF. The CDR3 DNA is TGTGCCAGCAGCCTCGGGGGGACCCAGTACTTC.